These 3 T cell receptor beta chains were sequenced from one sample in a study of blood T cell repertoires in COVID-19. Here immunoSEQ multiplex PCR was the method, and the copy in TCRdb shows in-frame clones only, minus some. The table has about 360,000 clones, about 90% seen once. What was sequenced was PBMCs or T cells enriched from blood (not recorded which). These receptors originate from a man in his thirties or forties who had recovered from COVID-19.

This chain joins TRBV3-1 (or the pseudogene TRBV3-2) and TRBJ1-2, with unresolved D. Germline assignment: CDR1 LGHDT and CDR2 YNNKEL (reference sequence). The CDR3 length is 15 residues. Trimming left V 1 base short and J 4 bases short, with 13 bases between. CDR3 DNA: TGTGCCAGCAGCCAAGGATCCAAGGGAGTCTATGGCTACACCTTC. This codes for CASSQGSKGVYGYTF.

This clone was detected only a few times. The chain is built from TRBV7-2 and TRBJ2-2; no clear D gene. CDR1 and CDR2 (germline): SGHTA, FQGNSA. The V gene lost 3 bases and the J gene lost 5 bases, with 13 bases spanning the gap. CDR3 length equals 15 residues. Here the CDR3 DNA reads TGTGCCAGCAGCTTCGTGGGTCCCAGGACCGGGGAGCTGTTTTTT. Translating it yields CASSFVGPRTGELFF.

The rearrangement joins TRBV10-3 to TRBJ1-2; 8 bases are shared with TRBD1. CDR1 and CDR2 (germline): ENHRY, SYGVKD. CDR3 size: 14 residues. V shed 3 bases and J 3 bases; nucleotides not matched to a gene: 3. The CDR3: CAISDPTGDYGYTF. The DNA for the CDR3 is TGTGCCATCAGTGATCCGACAGGGGACTATGGCTACACCTTC.